This TCR beta chain was identified during a study of beta chain features in type 1 diabetes. Study-wide findings and caveats: VDJ junctions sequenced from type 1 diabetes patients showed fewer insertions and more deletions. Overrepresentation of cells with high TCR expression could result from cDNA sequencing. Moderate yet significant TCRB CDR3 shortening was seen in Type 1 diabetes patients in all four CD4+ subsets.

V shed 3 bases and J 4 bases; nucleotides not matched to a gene: 10. Germline assignment: CDR1 MNHEY and CDR2 SMNVEV (reference sequence). There are 16 residues in the CDR3. Every isolated RNA sample was fully reverse transcribed, so sequencing captured expressed TCRB transcripts. Using immunoSEQ multiplex PCR, the repertoire was profiled, and TCRdb retains in-frame clones only, with some absent. The repertoire has over 350,000 clones, over 12% of them found once; the top ten carry roughly 0.019%. This clone was counted a few times. Its target is unknown. Cells sorted by CD45RO/CCR7/CD25/CD127/CD95/CD27 comprised CD4+ naive, central memory, regulatory and stem cell-like memory cells.

Sequenced material: naive CD4+ T cells from blood. The sequence derives from a woman under 30 in good health. This chain connects TRBV27 to TRBJ1-2; 8 positions match TRBD1. The CDR3 nucleotides read TGTGCCAGCAGTTTCGCCGGGACAGGTGTGGGCTATGGCTACACCTTC. Translated, it gives CASSFAGTGVGYGYTF.